These 20 T cell receptor beta chains were all obtained from the same sample, sequenced in a study of cytomegalovirus exposure and HLA in healthy donors. PCR employed 60 Vbeta and 13 Jbeta primers. TCRdb's copy holds only in-frame clones and misses some; the assay was immunoSEQ multiplex PCR. This table holds about 200,000 clones, 82% found once. The sequenced sample consisted of PBMCs. The receptor set was obtained from a woman between 40 and 55 years old in good health and CMV-seronegative.

The chain has TRBV7-2 and TRBJ1-3; D remains ambiguous. The V end was cut by 5 bases, the J end by 3 bases, with 11 bases between. Germline V gene sequence: CDR1 SGHTA, CDR2 FQGNSA. The CDR3 length is 14 residues. CDR3 in amino acids: CASSQGAVGNTIYF. CDR3 coding DNA: TGTGCCAGCAGCCAAGGCGCGGTTGGAAACACCATATATTTT.

V gene TRBV2 combines with J gene TRBJ2-5; 10 bases match TRBD2. The junction had 1 base not matched to a gene; V was cut back by 4 bases and J by 2 bases. This CDR3 spans 14 amino acids. Germline values: CDR1 SNHLY, CDR2 FYNNEI. CDR3 coding DNA: TGTGCCAGCAGTGGACTAGCGGGTCAAGAGACCCAGTACTTC. As protein: CASSGLAGQETQYF.

The genes are TRBV5-1 and TRBJ1-1; D is ambiguous. The CDR3 covers 16 residues. V was shortened by 2 bases and J by 1 base, with 15 bases between the two germline ends. Germline loops: CDR1 SGHRS, CDR2 YFSETQ. The CDR3 spells CASSLLEMRGNTEAFF. CDR3 in DNA: TGCGCCAGCAGCTTACTAGAGATGCGAGGGAACACTGAAGCTTTCTTT.

The chain uses TRBV19 and TRBJ2-1, with D maybe TRBD1 (5 bases). The CDR3 has 15 amino acids. Germline V CDR1 and CDR2: LNHDA, SQIVND (reference sequence). Between the trimmed V and J ends, which lost 1 base and 8 bases, there was a span of 15 bases. The CDR3 spells CASSIGTPIWDEQFF. DNA of the CDR3: TGTGCCAGTAGTATAGGGACACCCATTTGGGATGAGCAGTTCTTC. Variable domain in full (rest from reference TRBV19 and TRBJ2-1): DGGITQSPKYLFRKEGQNVTLSCEQNLNHDAMYWYRQDPGQGLRLIYYSQIVNDFQKGDIAEGYSVSREKKESFPLTVTSAQKNPTAFYLCASSIGTPIWDEQFFGPGTRLTVL.

The V and J genes are TRBV7-9 and TRBJ1-3, with unresolved D. With 5 bases removed from V and 1 base from J, the gap between germline ends came to 3 bases. Germline V gene data show CDR1 as SEHNR and CDR2 as FQNEAQ (reference sequence). The CDR3 totals 12 residues. CDR3 in amino acids: CASSPSGNTIYF. CDR3 bases: TGTGCCAGCAGCCCGTCTGGAAACACCATATATTTT.

The chain links TRBV2 to TRBJ1-1; D is perhaps TRBD1 (5 bases). The CDR3 consists of 14 residues. Per germline, CDR1 SNHLY and CDR2 FYNNEI. V was clipped by 9 bases and J by 0 bases, with 14 bases between them. This CDR3 is CASRGTQVNTEAFF. In DNA, the CDR3 is TGTGCCAGTAGGGGAACTCAGGTGAACACTGAAGCTTTCTTT.

The chain links TRBV18 to TRBJ1-1; D call uncertain. The length of the CDR3 is 13 residues. V shed 2 bases and J shed 2 bases, with 6 bases lying between them. Germline V gives CDR1 KGHSH, CDR2 LQKENI. Here the CDR3 DNA reads TGTGCCAGCTCACCATCGGTTAACACTGAAGCTTTCTTT. The encoded protein is CASSPSVNTEAFF.

V usage is TRBV6-6 and J usage is TRBJ2-7, with TRBD1 matching over 9 bases. Trimming cost V 7 bases and J 1 base; bases outside gene matches: 8. Germline lookup yields CDR1 MNHNY and CDR2 SVGAGI (reference sequence). This CDR3 is built from 15 residues. As DNA, the CDR3 is TGTGCCAGCAATTCACCGGGACAGGGTTCCTACGAGCAGTACTTC. Its protein product is CASNSPGQGSYEQYF.

The chain links TRBV27 to TRBJ2-3; no clear D gene. CDR1 and CDR2 (germline): MNHEY, SMNVEV (reference sequence). V was pared by 6 bases and J by 6 bases, with 10 bases between. This CDR3 has 12 residues. CDR3 protein: CASSSIPDTQYF. For the CDR3, the DNA is TGTGCCAGCAGCAGTATACCGGATACGCAGTATTTT.

The chain joins TRBV9 to TRBJ2-7; TRBD1 matches 7 bases. Germline lookup yields CDR1 SGDLS and CDR2 YYNGEE. This CDR3 is built from 15 residues. The V segment lost 2 bases and the J segment 2 bases; nucleotides outside the gene matches: 7. Written as DNA, the CDR3 is TGTGCCAGCAGCGTCAGGACAGGTCCGACCTACGAGCAGTACTTC. Protein: CASSVRTGPTYEQYF.

With respect to this clone: One end of the junction varies from germline; a read error may be responsible. The chain is built from TRBV7-9 and TRBJ2-7; 11 bases fit TRBD2. The CDR3 runs to 18 residues. The germline V gene encodes CDR1 SEHNR and CDR2 FQNEAQ (reference sequence). This CDR3 is CSSSLGISSGRTGDEQYF. In DNA form, the CDR3 reads TGTTCCAGCAGCTTAGGAATCTCTAGCGGGAGGACAGGGGACGAGCAGTACTTC.

Turning to this clone: This sample also contains other DNA sequences that code for the same CDR3. The chain employs TRBV27 and TRBJ2-7; 7 bases are shared with TRBD2. The CDR3 contains 14 residues. Germline V lookup: CDR1 MNHEY, CDR2 SMNVEV (reference sequence). Trimming took 3 bases from V and 1 from J; bases not matched to a gene: 3. Written as DNA, the CDR3 is TGTGCCAGCAGTTTTGCTAGCGGTTCCTACGAGCAGTACTTC. Amino acid sequence: CASSFASGSYEQYF.

The gene calls are TRBV28 and TRBJ2-3; tentative D call: TRBD2 (6 bases). The CDR3 loop spans 14 amino acids. The V end lost 4 bases, the J end lost 5 bases, and 13 bases lay between the germline ends. Germline CDR1 and CDR2: MDHEN and SYDVKM. The DNA for the CDR3 is TGTGCCAGCAGTTCCGGGAGCCTATTAGATACGCAGTATTTT. Translated, it gives CASSSGSLLDTQYF.

The chain employs TRBV27 and TRBJ2-1; TRBD2 agrees at 12 bases. Germline CDR1 and CDR2: MNHEY and SMNVEV (reference sequence). Trimming cost V 4 bases and J 10 bases; bases outside gene matches: 8. The CDR3 spans 15 residues. As DNA, the CDR3 is TGTGCCAGCAGTTCGTGGCTAGCGGGAGGGGCCGAGCAGTTCTTC. Encoded protein: CASSSWLAGGAEQFF.

This clone was seen a single time. The CDR3 loop is CASSLAGGQGADEQFF. CDR3 nucleotide sequence: TGTGCCAGCAGCTTAGCGGGGGGACAGGGGGCGGATGAGCAGTTCTTC. The V call is TRBV7-6, the J call TRBJ2-1; 12 nucleotides match TRBD1. With V trimmed by 0 bases and J by 8 bases, 5 bases remained unmatched. Per germline, CDR1 SGHVS and CDR2 FNYEAQ. CDR3 size: 16 residues.

CDR3 region: CASSSSTSGTDTQYF. Here the CDR3 DNA reads TGTGCCAGCAGTTCCTCTACTAGCGGCACAGATACGCAGTATTTT. The chain is built from TRBV27 and TRBJ2-3, with 7 bases that match TRBD2. Germline lookup yields CDR1 MNHEY and CDR2 SMNVEV (reference sequence). The ends lost 4 bases at V and 1 base at J; junction bases unmatched: 5. The CDR3 is 15 residues long.

The chain recombines TRBV7-9 with TRBJ1-2; possibly TRBD1 for D (5 bases). V was pared by 5 bases and J by 0 bases, with 13 bases between. CDR3 length equals 15 residues. Germline assignment: CDR1 SEHNR and CDR2 FQNEAQ (reference sequence). The CDR3 DNA follows: TGTGCCAGCAGCCAGACAGACAGATCTAACTATGGCTACACCTTC. Translation: CASSQTDRSNYGYTF.

The sample holds a few counts of this clone. The CDR3 region has the DNA TGCGCCAGCAGCCCCGGGGACAGAAGAAATAGCAATCAGCCCCAGCATTTT. The encoded protein is CASSPGDRRNSNQPQHF. The chain recombines TRBV4-1 with TRBJ1-5, with 7 bases identical to TRBD1. After removal of 4 bases from V and 0 bases from J, the junction contained 9 bases not matched to a gene. Per germline, CDR1 MGHRA and CDR2 YSYEKL. The CDR3 covers 17 residues.

This clone occurred a few times. Within the sample, other DNA sequences also encode this same CDR3. The chain is built from TRBV10-3 and TRBJ2-6, with D perhaps matching TRBD2 (6 bases). V gave up 2 bases and J gave up 1 base, with 6 bases separating them. CDR3 size: 15 residues. Per the germline V gene, CDR1 is ENHRY and CDR2 is SYGVKD. This CDR3 is CAISEGGSGANVLTF. The CDR3 nucleotides read TGTGCCATCAGTGAGGGGGGGTCTGGGGCCAACGTCCTGACTTTC.

About this clone: The junction departs from germline at one end; a sequencing error may be responsible. This CDR3 reads CASSEGGGHQPQHF. The CDR3 DNA reads as TGTGCCAGCAGCGAAGGCGGGGGGCACCAGCCCCAGCATTTT. The chain joins TRBV2 to TRBJ1-5; tentatively, D is TRBD1 (6 bases). This CDR3 is 14 amino acids long. Germline V lookup: CDR1 SNHLY, CDR2 FYNNEI.